Presented here are 31 T cell receptor beta chains from one specimen sequenced in a study of blood T cell repertoires in COVID-19. Profiled with immunoSEQ multiplex PCR; TCRdb holds only in-frame clones, not every one. The sample has roughly 100,000 clones, around 90% seen once. The specimen sequenced was peripheral blood. These TCRs come from a human donor in a cohort sampled during active COVID-19.

The chain links TRBV5-1 to TRBJ2-4; the match to TRBD2 covers 8 bases. V lost 5 bases to trimming and J lost 8 bases; unmatched junction nucleotides: 9. This CDR3 spans 14 amino acids. The germline V gene has CDR1 SGHRS and CDR2 YFSETQ. The CDR3 spells CASRPAGVVDIQYF. The CDR3 DNA is TGCGCCAGCAGGCCAGCGGGAGTAGTGGACATTCAGTACTTC.

J is TRBJ2-7 and V is TRBV30; D may be TRBD1 (5 bases). The CDR3 loop spans 13 amino acids. The germline CDR1 and CDR2 sequences are GTSNPN and SVGIG (reference sequence). Trimming shortened V by 5 bases and J by 2 bases, and 13 bases separated the two germline ends. CDR3 sequence: CAWVDRPTYEQYF. CDR3 DNA: TGTGCCTGGGTCGACAGACCGACCTACGAGCAGTACTTC.

The CDR3 nucleotides read TGTGCCACGAGTCGGGGACAGGGGTCTTACGAGCAGTACTTC. It specifies CATSRGQGSYEQYF. The chain recombines TRBV24-1 with TRBJ2-7; TRBD1 matches at 10 bases. With 10 bases clipped from V and 4 bases from J, the junction kept 9 bases outside the gene matches. Germline V gene lookup returns CDR1 KGHDR and CDR2 SFDVKD. There are 14 residues in the CDR3.

V is TRBV5-1 and J is TRBJ1-5; possible D gene TRBD1, 6 bases. Between the trimmed V and J ends, which lost 7 bases and 7 bases, there was a span of 21 bases. The CDR3 totals 15 residues. Germline CDR1 SGHRS, CDR2 YFSETQ. The CDR3 region has the DNA TGCGCCAGCTCCCCGAGTGGGGGCGGGGGGCAGCCCCAGCATTTT. Its protein product is CASSPSGGGGQPQHF.

This chain links TRBV5-6 with TRBJ2-7, with TRBD1 as a possible D gene (6 bases). Trimming removed 0 bases from V and 4 bases from J, with 8 bases in between. This CDR3 comprises 13 residues. Germline V CDR1 and CDR2: SGHDT, YYEEEE. Here the CDR3 DNA reads TGTGCCAGCAGCTTGGGGGGGCAGTACGAGCAGTACTTC. Residues: CASSLGGQYEQYF.

This clone was seen just once. The chain has TRBV18 and TRBJ1-5; TRBD1 agrees at 7 bases. The V and J ends lost 6 bases and 4 bases, in that order; junction bases with no gene match: 9. This CDR3 has 15 amino acids. CDR1 KGHSH and CDR2 LQKENI come from the germline V gene. In DNA form, the CDR3 reads TGTGCCAGCTCGCCAAGACAGGGAGTAAATCAGCCCCAGCATTTT. Its translation: CASSPRQGVNQPQHF. The full variable domain, with the rest looked up from reference TRBV18 and TRBJ1-5, is NAGVMQNPRHLVRRRGQEARLRCSPMKGHSHVYWYRQLPEEGLKFMVYLQKENIIDESGMPKERFSAEFPKEGPSILRIQQVVRGDSAAYFCASSPRQGVNQPQHFGDGTRLSIL.

The V and J genes are TRBV4-1 and TRBJ1-1, with D possibly TRBD1 on 6 matching bases. V dropped 1 base and J dropped 6 bases, with 12 bases sitting between them. Germline CDR1 reads MGHRA; CDR2 reads YSYEKL. The CDR3 runs 14 residues. For the CDR3, the DNA is TGCGCCAGCAGCCAAGTACAGGGTGAACCTGAAGCTTTCTTT. Encoded protein: CASSQVQGEPEAFF.

The chain combines TRBV30 with TRBJ2-7; 10 nucleotides agree with TRBD2. The CDR3 loop spans 15 amino acids. V gave up 2 bases and J gave up 5 bases; unmatched junction bases: 9. Germline V gene sequence: CDR1 GTSNPN, CDR2 SVGIG (reference sequence). The CDR3 DNA reads as TGTGCCTGGAGTTCAATGAGCGGGGGGGCGGACGAGCAGTACTTC. Protein sequence: CAWSSMSGGADEQYF.

The CDR3 nucleotides read TGTGCCAGCAGCCAAGGGGCTAGCGGGAGCCCAGATACGCAGTATTTT. Its protein product is CASSQGASGSPDTQYF. The V gene is TRBV3-1 (or the pseudogene TRBV3-2), the J gene TRBJ2-3, with TRBD2 identical over 10 bases. This CDR3 comprises 16 residues. V was pared by 1 base and J by 4 bases, with 5 bases of the junction left unmatched. The germline CDR1 and CDR2 sequences are LGHDT and YNNKEL (reference sequence).

This chain connects TRBV5-1 to TRBJ1-4; 10 bases agree with TRBD1. Trimming cost V 3 bases and J 6 bases; bases outside gene matches: 5. CDR3 size: 15 residues. Per the germline V gene, CDR1 is SGHRS and CDR2 is YFSETQ. The CDR3 sequence is CASSSWDRGDEKLFF. The CDR3 DNA follows: TGCGCCAGCAGCTCTTGGGACAGGGGAGATGAAAAACTGTTTTTT.

The chain links TRBV24-1 to TRBJ2-1, with TRBD1 matching over 9 bases. The germline CDR1 and CDR2 sequences are KGHDR and SFDVKD. With V trimmed by 4 bases and J by 1 base, 10 bases remained unmatched. The CDR3 is 18 residues long. The DNA for the CDR3 is TGTGCCACCAGTGAGTCTCCGGGACAGGGCTGGTCCTACAATGAGCAGTTCTTC. Translated, it gives CATSESPGQGWSYNEQFF.

The CDR3 DNA sequence: TGTGCCAGCAGCCGTAGCGGGAGCTCCTACAATGAGCAGTTCTTC. As protein: CASSRSGSSYNEQFF. V is TRBV5-6 and J is TRBJ2-1; 9 bases line up with TRBD2. After removal of 4 bases from V and 0 bases from J, the junction contained 2 bases not matched to a gene. Germline CDR1 SGHDT, CDR2 YYEEEE. CDR3 size: 15 residues. Together with reference TRBV5-6 and TRBJ2-1, the CDR3 gives the full variable domain: DAGVTQSPTHLIKTRGQQVTLRCSPKSGHDTVSWYQQALGQGPQFIFQYYEEEERQRGNFPDRFSGHQFPNYSSELNVNALLLGDSALYLCASSRSGSSYNEQFFGPGTRLTVL.

On this clone itself: The identical CDR3 is also encoded by other nucleotide sequences in the sample. The V call is TRBV5-6, the J call TRBJ1-5, with D maybe TRBD1 (5 bases). The CDR3 covers 14 residues. Trimming removed 4 bases from V and 3 bases from J, with 11 bases in between. The V gene's germline CDR1 is SGHDT and CDR2 YYEEEE. CDR3 in amino acids: CASSLAGPNQPQHF. CDR3 nucleotides: TGTGCCAGCAGCCTGGCAGGGCCCAATCAGCCCCAGCATTTT.

The chain has TRBV30 and TRBJ1-1; 7 bases line up with TRBD1. With 4 bases clipped from V and 5 bases from J, the junction kept 16 bases outside the gene matches. This CDR3 has 16 amino acids. CDR1 and CDR2 from the germline V gene are GTSNPN and SVGIG (reference sequence). The CDR3 is CAWMGWQGGLGTEAFF. CDR3 in DNA: TGTGCCTGGATGGGGTGGCAGGGGGGACTGGGAACTGAAGCTTTCTTT.

The rearrangement joins TRBV5-5 to TRBJ1-3; a possible D gene is TRBD1 (5 bases). The ends were cut back, 3 bases at V and 0 bases at J, with 10 bases in the middle. CDR1 and CDR2 from the germline V gene are SGHKS and YYEKEE (reference sequence). This CDR3 region has 15 residues. The chain's CDR3 is CASSSQGLSGNTIYF. Written as DNA, the CDR3 is TGTGCCAGCAGCTCCCAGGGCCTCTCTGGAAACACCATATATTTT.

This clone was seen once. The chain couples TRBV11-2 to TRBJ2-3, with 9 bases aligning to TRBD2. The CDR3 consists of 17 residues. The V segment lost 5 bases and the J segment 4 bases; nucleotides outside the gene matches: 13. Germline V CDR1 and CDR2: SGHAT, FQNNGV. DNA of the CDR3: TGTGCCAGCAGCCACTCCGGAGCGGGGGGCGTTTCAGATACGCAGTATTTT. Translating it yields CASSHSGAGGVSDTQYF.

The chain uses TRBV19 and TRBJ2-3; 15 positions match TRBD2. The CDR3 loop spans 17 amino acids. Per germline, CDR1 LNHDA and CDR2 SQIVND (reference sequence). V dropped 6 bases and J dropped 4; count of bases not matched to a gene: 8. CDR3: CASRPGLAGGGADTQYF. In DNA, the CDR3 is TGTGCCAGTAGACCCGGACTAGCGGGGGGGGGAGCAGATACGCAGTATTTT.

The chain couples TRBV24-1 to TRBJ2-7, with 12 nucleotides matching TRBD2. Germline V gene data show CDR1 as KGHDR and CDR2 as SFDVKD. V was clipped by 3 bases and J by 6 bases; unmatched bases: 11. This CDR3 is 17 amino acids long. As DNA, the CDR3 is TGTGCCACCAGTGATCCAAAGACTAGCGGGGGAAATGGCGAGCAGTACTTC. Translated, it gives CATSDPKTSGGNGEQYF.

The V gene is TRBV28, the J gene TRBJ2-7, with TRBD1 matching 8 bases. Germline trimming cut 5 bases from V and 3 bases from J; bases unmatched to any gene: 6. The CDR3 loop spans 14 amino acids. In germline, CDR1 is MDHEN, CDR2 SYDVKM. The CDR3: CASSRTGYNYEQYF. CDR3 bases: TGTGCCAGCAGTCGGACAGGGTATAACTACGAGCAGTACTTC. Together with reference TRBV28 and TRBJ2-7, the CDR3 gives the full variable domain: DVKVTQSSRYLVKRTGEKVFLECVQDMDHENMFWYRQDPGLGLRLIYFSYDVKMKEKGDIPEGYSVSREKKERFSLILESASTNQTSMYLCASSRTGYNYEQYFGPGTRLTVT.

The chain recombines TRBV5-1 with TRBJ2-7, with D perhaps matching TRBD1 (5 bases). This CDR3 has 13 amino acids. V was cut by 4 bases and J by 5 bases, with 13 bases left in between. CDR1 SGHRS and CDR2 YFSETQ come from the germline V gene. CDR3 sequence reads: CASSLGHGDEQYF. In nucleotides, the CDR3 is TGCGCCAGCAGCCTTGGACATGGCGACGAGCAGTACTTC.

The chain links TRBV29-1 to TRBJ2-7, with D hard to call. In germline, CDR1 is SQVTM, CDR2 ANQGSEA. The CDR3 is 11 amino acids. V was trimmed by 6 bases and J by 7 bases, leaving 13 bases between them. CDR3 sequence: CSVQEMREQYF. The CDR3 DNA reads TGCAGCGTCCAGGAAATGCGTGAGCAGTACTTC.

The chain links TRBV18 to TRBJ1-1; D is ambiguous. The germline V gene encodes CDR1 KGHSH and CDR2 LQKENI. The CDR3 totals 12 residues. The V end was cut by 5 bases, the J end by 3 bases, with 7 bases between. The CDR3 here is CASSSADTEAFF. CDR3 bases: TGTGCCAGCTCATCGGCGGACACTGAAGCTTTCTTT.

The rearrangement uses TRBV11-2 and TRBJ2-7; perhaps TRBD2 as D (6 bases). Germline V gene data show CDR1 as SGHAT and CDR2 as FQNNGV. The CDR3 runs 16 residues. With 2 bases removed from V and 2 bases from J, the gap between germline ends came to 16 bases. CDR3 in amino acids: CASSLSLLAETYEQYF. CDR3 in DNA: TGTGCCAGCAGCTTATCCCTACTAGCAGAAACCTACGAGCAGTACTTC.

V usage is TRBV15 and J usage is TRBJ2-7, with 9 positions matching TRBD2. CDR1 is LNHNV, CDR2 YYDKDF, per germline (reference sequence). Trimming removed 2 bases from V and 4 bases from J; junction bases left unmatched: 12. The CDR3 sequence is 17 residues long. For the CDR3, the DNA is TGTGCCACCAGCAGACTCGACGGCGGGAGGGCCGGGTACGAGCAGTACTTC. It codes for CATSRLDGGRAGYEQYF.

V is TRBV7-3 and J is TRBJ1-2; TRBD1 is a possible D gene (5 bases). The germline gives CDR1 SGHTA, CDR2 FQGTGA. This CDR3 spans 16 amino acids. Trimming pared 1 base from V and 4 bases from J, leaving 16 bases between. DNA for the CDR3: TGTGCCAGCAGCTTAAGGGCTGGGGCAGCTGTCTATGGCTACACCTTC. As protein: CASSLRAGAAVYGYTF.

This chain uses TRBV6-5 with TRBJ2-7; D possibly corresponds to TRBD2 (6 bases). There are 14 residues in the CDR3. Germline CDR1 and CDR2: MNHEY and SVGAGI. With 9 bases removed from V and 2 bases from J, the gap between germline ends came to 17 bases. For the CDR3, the DNA is TGTGCCAGTTCCGTTGGGGGGTCCACCTACGAGCAGTACTTC. This gives the protein CASSVGGSTYEQYF.

The chain is built from TRBV10-3 and TRBJ1-5, with a possible D match to TRBD1 (5 bases). The germline V gene encodes CDR1 ENHRY and CDR2 SYGVKD. The CDR3 extends over 14 amino acids. Deletions cut 9 bases from V and 3 bases from J, with 15 bases between. As DNA, the CDR3 is TGTGCCATTGCCAGGGAATTGGACAATCAGCCCCAGCATTTT. This sequence encodes CAIARELDNQPQHF.

The rearrangement links TRBV7-3 to TRBJ2-7; 10 bases map to TRBD2. Germline values: CDR1 SGHTA, CDR2 FQGTGA. CDR3 length equals 14 residues. After removal of 3 bases from V and 5 bases from J, the junction contained 4 bases not matched to a gene. The CDR3 bases are TGTGCCAGCAGCTTTAGCGGGGGGAGCAACGAGCAGTACTTC. Encoded protein: CASSFSGGSNEQYF.

This chain uses TRBV7-8 with TRBJ1-2, with D unclear. Germline values: CDR1 SGHVS, CDR2 FQNEAQ. V was shortened by 2 bases and J by 2 bases, with 12 bases between the two germline ends. The CDR3 sequence is 15 residues long. The CDR3 DNA follows: TGTGCCAGCAGCTTAAGAGGTGCGGCCAACTATGGCTACACCTTC. Protein sequence: CASSLRGAANYGYTF.

This sequence joins TRBV19 and TRBJ2-7, with D perhaps matching TRBD1 (6 bases). The V and J ends lost 1 base and 2 bases respectively, with 9 bases between them. There are 14 residues in the CDR3. Germline CDR1 and CDR2: LNHDA and SQIVND (reference sequence). CDR3: CASSIATGPYEQYF. The CDR3 DNA follows: TGTGCCAGTAGTATAGCAACAGGGCCCTACGAGCAGTACTTC.

The CDR3 loop is CASSLGWGAGNTEAFF. For the CDR3, the DNA is TGTGCCAGCAGCTTGGGATGGGGCGCTGGGAACACTGAAGCTTTCTTT. V gene TRBV5-5 combines with J gene TRBJ1-1; D might be TRBD1 (5 bases). Looked up from germline, CDR1 is SGHKS and CDR2 is YYEKEE (reference sequence). Trimming took off 0 bases at V and 1 base at J, with 13 bases between the two ends. There are 16 residues in the CDR3.